This TCR beta chain came from a study of cytomegalovirus exposure and HLA in healthy donors. PCR was performed using 60 Vbeta and 13 Jbeta primers. The repertoire was sequenced with immunoSEQ multiplex PCR; TCRdb's copy has only in-frame clones and lacks some. The sample lists more than 95,000 clones, 9.5% occurring once. Trimming removed 1 base from V and 1 base from J, with 15 bases in between. The germline V gene encodes CDR1 MDHEN and CDR2 SYDVKM. CDR3 length equals 17 residues. This clone was picked up a small number of times. The chain couples TRBV28 to TRBJ2-3, with D maybe TRBD2 (6 bases). The sequence was collected from a man aged 25 to 40 in good health and CMV-seronegative. Input material: PBMCs. The CDR3 loop is CASSLSWRGIGTDTQYF. CDR3 nucleotide sequence: TGTGCCAGCAGTTTATCATGGAGGGGCATAGGCACAGATACGCAGTATTTT.